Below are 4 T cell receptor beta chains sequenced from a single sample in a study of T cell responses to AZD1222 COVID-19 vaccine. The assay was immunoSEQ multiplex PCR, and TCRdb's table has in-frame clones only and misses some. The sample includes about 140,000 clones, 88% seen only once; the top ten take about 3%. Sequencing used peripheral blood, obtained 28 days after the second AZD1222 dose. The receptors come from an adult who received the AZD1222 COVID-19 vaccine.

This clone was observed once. This CDR3 is CASSLVSLNNEQFF. CDR3 coding DNA: TGTGCCAGCAGCTTAGTTTCCCTGAACAATGAGCAGTTCTTC. V gene TRBV7-2 combines with J gene TRBJ2-1; no clear D gene. The CDR3 contains 14 residues. Germline V CDR1 and CDR2: SGHTA, FQGNSA. Trimming removed 1 base at V and 5 bases at J, with 9 bases between.

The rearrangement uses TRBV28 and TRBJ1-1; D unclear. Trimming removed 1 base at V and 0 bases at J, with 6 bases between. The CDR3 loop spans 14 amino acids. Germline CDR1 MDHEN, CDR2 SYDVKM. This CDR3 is CASSLLQLNTEAFF. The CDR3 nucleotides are TGTGCCAGCAGTTTATTACAGTTGAACACTGAAGCTTTCTTT.

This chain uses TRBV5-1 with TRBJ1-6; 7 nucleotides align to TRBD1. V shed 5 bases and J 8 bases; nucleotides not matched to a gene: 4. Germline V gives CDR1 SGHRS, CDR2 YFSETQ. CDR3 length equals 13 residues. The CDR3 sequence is CASRRDSYSPLHF. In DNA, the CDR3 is TGCGCCAGCAGGAGGGACAGCTATTCACCCCTCCACTTT. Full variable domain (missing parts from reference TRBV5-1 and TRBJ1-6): KAGVTQTPRYLIKTRGQQVTLSCSPISGHRSVSWYQQTPGQGLQFLFEYFSETQRNKGNFPGRFSGRQFSNSRSEMNVSTLELGDSALYLCASRRDSYSPLHFGNGTRLTVT.

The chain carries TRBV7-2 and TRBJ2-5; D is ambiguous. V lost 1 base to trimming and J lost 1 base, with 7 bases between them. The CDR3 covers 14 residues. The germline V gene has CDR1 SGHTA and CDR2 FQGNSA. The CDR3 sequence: CASSLGWGQETQYF. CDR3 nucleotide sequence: TGTGCCAGCAGCTTAGGCTGGGGCCAAGAGACCCAGTACTTC.